This TCR beta chain was sequenced during a study of beta chain features in type 1 diabetes (dated by TCRdb to the late 2010s). Context from the whole study: Mean age, gender distribution, total cell number and subset yield did not differ between patients and healthy donors. A total of approximately 100,000,000 sorted cells were examined across all samples, and the number of cells per subset was strongly correlated with RNA yield. The study compared the TCRB repertoires of sorted circulating CD4+ T cell subsets in recently diagnosed type 1 diabetes patients with those in matched healthy donors. Regulatory and stem cell-like memory subsets were obtained from only 8 patients and roughly 8 healthy donors, while naive and central memory subsets were obtained from all 30 or so donors. Study-wide findings and limitations: A moderate but significant shortening of TCRB CDR3 length was observed in type 1 diabetes patients in all four CD4+ subsets. At VDJ recombination sites, type 1 diabetes patients had fewer insertions and more deleted nucleotides, which implies abnormalities in thymic rearrangement. Because cDNA was sequenced instead of genomic DNA, highly expressing activated cells could be over-represented, though the groups showed no difference in activation or CD3 levels. Because the HLA sub-analyses included only small numbers of individuals, any influence of HLA type on TCRB rearrangement was left unresolved. Naive, central memory and regulatory TCRB repertoires appeared more similar among patients than among healthy donors. PCR might favor shorter templates, but patient and control samples were amplified and corrected together, so any skew would affect both groups equally.

V is trimmed back by 2 bases and J by 8 bases, and the junction contains 2 bases that no gene match accounts for. The cysteine opens and the phenylalanine closes a CDR3 of 11 amino acids. This entry keeps only the CDR3 DNA: 33 bases, framed from base 1. The germline V gene (reference sequence) gives CDR1 as GTSNPN and CDR2 as SVGIG. Each donor gave one peripheral blood draw, roughly 120 mL on average, collected into heparinised tubes. Naive, central memory, regulatory and stem cell-like memory CD4+ T cells were sorted on a BD FACSAria II using a panel including CD45RO, CCR7, CD25, CD127, CD95 and CD27. All sorted populations exceeded 95% purity. PBMCs were separated immediately by Lymphoprep density gradient centrifugation and were stained directly, without being cultured. So that batch effects would be minimized, each experiment stained and sorted samples in pairs, pairing one healthy donor with one patient.

As to this clone: Its antigen remains undetermined. No quality values exist for individual bases; no much larger clone is one base distant. The sample contains more than one DNA sequence encoding this CDR3.

All of the isolated RNA was reverse transcribed with the High Capacity cDNA Reverse Transcription Kit, so expressed TCRB transcripts were sequenced. Naive, central memory and regulatory T cell samples underwent deep immunoSEQ sequencing, averaging roughly 3.3 million total reads per sample. Sorted cells were lysed in RLT buffer, and RNA was extracted using DNase-treated RNeasy Micro or Mini kits according to cell number. To prevent cross-contamination, each cell subset was processed individually, whereas patient and healthy donor samples were processed jointly. The immunoSEQ multiplex PCR was used to amplify TCRB sequences from cDNA, generating 87-bp fragments that spanned the CDR3 region. Amplicons were sequenced on the Illumina HiSeq platform. In the source study's methods: Synthetic template baselines were used to correct PCR bias computationally, reads within Hamming distance 2 were collapsed together, and singletons that could not be merged were discarded. Reads were aligned to IMGT to assign V, D and J genes, CDR3 length, and insertions or deletions at six rearrangement sites. Within each subset, clonotype counts were normalized to sorted cell number, and only after that were true diversity and Gini coefficients computed with the tcR R package. The overlap coefficient, calculated on TCRB nucleotide sequences, was used to quantify repertoire sharing. TCRdb provides this immuneACCESS table in a form limited to in-frame rearrangements. Some clones are lacking; in checked studies, under half of them reflect an unresolved V gene, and why the rest are absent is not known. V and J calls and clone size are those listed in that table; D and trimming were worked out from the DNA. This sample has fewer than 400,000 clones in its table, and roughly 8.8% of those were observed once. About 1% of the sample is in the top ten clones.

This receptor was taken from a man aged 25 to 40 with type 1 diabetes. The sequence is built from TRBV30 and TRBJ1-2, with 7 middle bases fitting TRBD1. Sequencing was done on a sample of central memory CD4+ T cells from blood. The CDR3: CAWSPGGGYTF. The DNA sequence reads TGTGCCTGGAGTCCAGGGGGAGGCTACACCTTC.